Here is one TCR beta chain with its context. Its antigen is unidentified. This entry belongs to a study of cytomegalovirus exposure and HLA in healthy donors. CDR1 and CDR2 from the germline V gene are SGHNT and YYREEE (reference sequence). The CDR3 spans 14 residues. Trimming cost V 4 bases and J 3 bases, with 11 bases left between them. Study outcomes and limitations: Follow-up analysis later connected one missense variant in DCLRE1C with trimming of TCR beta V- and J-genes. TCR beta chains numbering under 200 were designated cytomegalovirus-associated. Researchers reported in a later analysis that common viral pathogens appeared linked to several top clusters.

This PCR relied on a set of 60 Vbeta primers and 13 Jbeta primers. Libraries were prepared by immunoSEQ multiplex PCR; TCRdb keeps only in-frame clonotypes and omits some of them. Counted here are 90,000 to 130,000 clones, roughly 68% occurring once; the ten biggest clones make up approximately 8.6%. The chain employs TRBV5-4 and TRBJ1-5, with D perhaps matching TRBD1 (6 bases). Sequencing was carried out using PBMCs. This TCR derives from a man aged 25 to 40 in good health and CMV-seropositive. This CDR3 is CASSLQGINQPQHF. The CDR3 DNA follows: TGTGCCAGCAGCCTACAGGGAATCAATCAGCCCCAGCATTTT. The variable domain in full, completed from reference TRBV5-4 and TRBJ1-5, reads ETGVTQSPTHLIKTRGQQVTLRCSSQSGHNTVSWYQQALGQGPQFIFQYYREEENGRGNFPPRFSGLQFPNYSSELNVNALELDDSALYLCASSLQGINQPQHFGDGTRLSIL.